This is a list of T cell receptor beta chains from one sample in a study of vaccination and CD4 T cells after COVID-19. No antigens are known for them. TCRdb re-called the PCR reads through MiXCR, storing one row per CDR3 protein. The sample includes some 16,000 distinct CDR3 sequences, 52% of them seen just once. Material: CD4+ T cells from blood, cultured in vitro, obtained before SARS-CoV-2 vaccination. All receptors derive from a human donor who had recovered from COVID-19. The CDR3 runs from the conserved cysteine through the conserved F or W. D genes are given only for firm matches. Some rows have no size entry. The others give once, few or many, or a class for an expanded clone.

j_call	d_call	v_call	cdr3_length	clone_size	cdr3_nt	cdr3_aa
TRBJ1-6	TRBD1	TRBV6-1	17	NA	TGTGCCAGCAGTCTTGTACAGGGGGCGTCCCTTGGGGCACCCCTCCACTTT	CASSLVQGASLGAPLHF
TRBJ1-6	NA	TRBV19	13	once	TGTGCCAGTAGTAGGACAGTGAATTCACCCCTCCACTTT	CASSRTVNSPLHF
TRBJ1-5	NA	TRBV27	14	large	TGTGCCAGCAGGAAGACTGCTAGCAATCAGCCCCAGCATTTT	CASRKTASNQPQHF
TRBJ1-2	NA	TRBV20-1	17	few	TGCAGTGCTAGAGCAGGAGGCAGGGAGAGGCGAAACTATGGCTACACCTTC	CSARAGGRERRNYGYTF
TRBJ2-3	NA	TRBV20-1	17	few	TGCAGTGCTAGAGCCCCCGCCAGTAGCGGCCGCACAGATACGCAGTATTTT	CSARAPASSGRTDTQYF
TRBJ2-7	TRBD2	TRBV19	14	few	TGTGCCAGTAGTCGGAGCGGGAGTATTTACGAGCAGTACTTC	CASSRSGSIYEQYF
TRBJ1-1	NA	TRBV20-1	14	few	TGCAGTGCTAGTGCTGGGGGGTTCGTCCCTGAAGCTTTCTTT	CSASAGGFVPEAFF
TRBJ2-2	NA	TRBV28	12	NA	TGTGCCAGCAGTCCGCCGACCGGGGAGCTGTTTTTT	CASSPPTGELFF
TRBJ1-3	NA	TRBV5-4	13	NA	TGTGCCAGCAGCTCGTTCGTTGGAAACACCATATATTTT	CASSSFVGNTIYF
TRBJ2-1	TRBD2	TRBV19	16	NA	TGTGCCAGTAGTATCCGGGCGGGGGGTTCGTTAAATGAGCAGTTCTTC	CASSIRAGGSLNEQFF
TRBJ2-7	TRBD2	TRBV6-1	15	NA	TGTGCCAGCAGTCCCCAGGGACTAGATAACTACGAGCAGTACTTC	CASSPQGLDNYEQYF